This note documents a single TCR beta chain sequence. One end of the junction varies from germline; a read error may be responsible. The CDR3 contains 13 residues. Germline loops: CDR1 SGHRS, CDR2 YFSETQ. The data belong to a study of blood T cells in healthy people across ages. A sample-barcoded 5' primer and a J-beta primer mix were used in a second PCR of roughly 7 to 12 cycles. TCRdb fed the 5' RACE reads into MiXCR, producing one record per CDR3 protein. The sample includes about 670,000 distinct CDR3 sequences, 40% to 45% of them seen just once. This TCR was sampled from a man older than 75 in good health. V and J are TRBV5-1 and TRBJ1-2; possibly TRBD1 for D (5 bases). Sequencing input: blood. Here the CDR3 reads CASSLDSNYGDTF. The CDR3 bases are TGCGCCAGCAGCCTCGACAGTAACTATGGCGACACCTTC.